This is a list of T cell receptor beta chains from one sample in a study of blood T cells in healthy people across ages. TCRdb reprocessed the 5' RACE reads with MiXCR, giving one entry per CDR3 protein. The sample comprises some 1.5 million distinct CDR3 sequences, roughly 43% of which are singletons, and about 4% rests with the top ten. The specimen was blood. These receptors were collected from a woman younger than 35 in good health. The CDR3 runs from the conserved cysteine through the conserved F or W. Each record gives: J gene, clone size, V gene, D gene, CDR3 DNA, CDR3 protein. D genes are given only for firm matches. The size field is filled for only some rows; it gives once, few, many or a size class.

>TRBJ2-7|NA|TRBV5-1|NA
TGCGCCAGCAGCTTGGTCTATGGCAGTCGTTACAATGAGCAGTACTTC
CASSLVYGSRYNEQYF
>TRBJ2-7|NA|TRBV21-1|NA
TGTGCCAGCAGCACGATCTCCCTCAGGCCCTACGAGCAGTACTTC
CASSTISLRPYEQYF
>TRBJ2-7|NA|TRBV28|TRBD1
TGTGCCAGCAGACCCACCGGGACAGGGTCATACGAGCAGTACTTC
CASRPTGTGSYEQYF
>TRBJ2-4|NA|TRBV7-2|TRBD2
TGTGCCAGCAGCTTCGGGAGGCCCAAAAACATTCAGTACTTC
CASSFGRPKNIQYF
>TRBJ2-3|NA|TRBV6-2/TRBV6-3|NA
TGTGCCAGCAGTTACTCCTTGAATACGCAGTATTTT
CASSYSLNTQYF
>TRBJ2-2|NA|TRBV20-1|NA
TGCAGTGCAGAGAATCCCACCGGGGAGCTGTTTTTT
CSAENPTGELFF
>TRBJ2-2|NA|TRBV7-9|TRBD1
TGTGCCAGCAACGGATTCGGGACAGGGAACACCGGGGAGCTGTTTTTT
CASNGFGTGNTGELFF
>TRBJ2-4|few|TRBV6-2/TRBV6-3|TRBD1
TGTGCCAGCAGTTCCGACAGGGGGCTCTATATAGCCAAAAACATTCAGTACTTC
CASSSDRGLYIAKNIQYF
>TRBJ2-7|once|TRBV6-5|NA
TGTGCCAGCAGTTACTCGAACGCGGTGCCTTCCTACGAGCAGTACTTC
CASSYSNAVPSYEQYF
>TRBJ2-5|many|TRBV3-1|NA
TGTGCCAGCAGCTTCCGACAGTACCAAGAGACCCAGTACTTC
CASSFRQYQETQYF
>TRBJ2-1|NA|TRBV5-1|NA
TGCGCCAGCAGCGAAACAGGGTCCAACGATGAGCAGTTCTTC
CASSETGSNDEQFF
>TRBJ2-1|NA|TRBV12-3/TRBV12-4|TRBD1
TGTGCCGGCAGTCCTACCCTTGGGACAGGGGGCTCCTACAATGAGCAGTTCTTC
CAGSPTLGTGGSYNEQFF
>TRBJ2-6|many|TRBV29-1|NA
TGCAGCGTTGAATCGTCCTGGGGTGGGGCCAACGTCCTGACTTTC
CSVESSWGGANVLTF
>TRBJ2-7|NA|TRBV7-8|NA
TGTGCCAGCAGCTTAGGTCGAACCCTTGACTACGAGCAGTACTTC
CASSLGRTLDYEQYF
>TRBJ2-1|NA|TRBV12-5|NA
TGTGCTAGTGGTTTGCCTGGGGGGTCCTACAATGAGCAGTTCTTC
CASGLPGGSYNEQFF
>TRBJ2-3|NA|TRBV29-1|NA
TGCAGCGTTGAAAGGGTCAGGACAGATACGCAGTATTTT
CSVERVRTDTQYF
>TRBJ1-2|few|TRBV20-1|TRBD1
TGCAGTGCTAGCTCTCCTCCCGGGACAGGGAAGAATTGGGGCTACACCTTC
CSASSPPGTGKNWGYTF
>TRBJ2-5|NA|TRBV11-3|NA
TGTGCCAGCAGCTTAGCACCATCAATTGAGCAGTACTTC
CASSLAPSIEQYF
>TRBJ2-1|few|TRBV6-2/TRBV6-3|NA
TGTGCCAGCAGTTATCAGGCTGAGCAGTTCTTC
CASSYQAEQFF
>TRBJ1-4|NA|TRBV29-1|NA
TGCAGCGTTGAAGTGGCCAGGGCCTCTGAAAAACTGTTTTTT
CSVEVARASEKLFF
>TRBJ2-5|NA|TRBV9|TRBD2
TGTGCCAGTAGCGTAGGCACCGGGGGGGTTAAAGAGACCCAGTACTTC
CASSVGTGGVKETQYF
>TRBJ1-1|many|TRBV29-1|NA
TGCAGCGTTGAGAGACACTTGAACACTGAAGCTTTCTTT
CSVERHLNTEAFF
>TRBJ2-7|NA|TRBV4-1|TRBD2
TGCGCCAGCAGCCGTTCCCTAGCGGGAATCTACGAGCAGTACTTC
CASSRSLAGIYEQYF
>TRBJ1-4|NA|TRBV5-1|TRBD1
TGCGCCAGCAGCTTAACGGCCGGGACAGGGAGTGAAAAACTGTTTTTT
CASSLTAGTGSEKLFF
>TRBJ2-3|few|TRBV9|TRBD2
TGTGCCAGCAGCGTAGAGATTAGCGGGGACACAGATACGCAGTATTTT
CASSVEISGDTDTQYF
>TRBJ2-7|NA|TRBV9|NA
TGTGCCAGCGGCGACAACAGGCTAGGAGAGCAGTACTTC
CASGDNRLGEQYF
>TRBJ1-1|few|TRBV6-6|NA
TGTGCCAGCACCAACCTCCAGGGGAACACTGAAGCTTTCTTT
CASTNLQGNTEAFF